Described below is a single T cell receptor beta chain sequence and its context. The entry originates in a study of T cell changes during pregnancy in multiple sclerosis. This CDR3 has 14 amino acids. The V gene end was trimmed by 4 bases and the J gene end by 2 bases; junction bases not matched to a gene: 2. Germline loops: CDR1 LNHDA, CDR2 SQIVND (reference sequence). Profiled with immunoSEQ multiplex PCR; TCRdb holds only in-frame clones, not every one. In the table there are some 46,000 clones, more than 85% of which are singletons. This TCR derives from a female donor with multiple sclerosis, enrolled in a pregnancy study. V usage is TRBV19 and J usage is TRBJ2-5, with TRBD1 identical over 9 bases. The sequencing here drew on peripheral blood, taken in the third trimester of pregnancy. DNA for the CDR3: TGTGCCAGTAGTAAGGACAGGGGACAAGAGACCCAGTACTTC. It is translated as CASSKDRGQETQYF.